Each of the 5 T cell receptor beta chains below was sequenced from the same sample in a study of graft-versus-host responses after intestinal transplantation. Antigens of these TCRs are unknown. Clones were read by immunoSEQ multiplex PCR, and TCRdb kept only the in-frame ones, dropping some. The table includes 93,000 or so clones, 90% to 95% detected once. Sequenced material: unstimulated CD8+ T cells sorted from spleen or lymph node cells, taken before intestinal transplant. These receptors were obtained from a human donor who received an intestinal transplant.

V usage is TRBV9 and J usage is TRBJ2-7; D unresolved. This CDR3 has 12 residues. The V gene lost 0 bases and the J gene lost 5 bases, with 6 bases spanning the gap. Germline loops: CDR1 SGDLS, CDR2 YYNGEE. CDR3 region: CASSVESHEQYF. CDR3 nucleotide sequence: TGTGCCAGCAGCGTAGAGAGTCACGAGCAGTACTTC.

The rearrangement links TRBV11-3 to TRBJ2-1, with 8 bases matching TRBD1. Germline CDR1 SGHNT, CDR2 YENEEA. The CDR3 covers 15 residues. Germline trimming cut 2 bases from V and 9 bases from J; bases unmatched to any gene: 9. The CDR3 reads CASSLLTGTGPEQFF. The CDR3 DNA follows: TGTGCCAGCAGCTTACTTACAGGGACAGGTCCTGAGCAGTTCTTC.

This clone turned up a few times. The chain carries TRBV7-9 and TRBJ1-5; the D gene is possibly TRBD1 (5 bases). Germline V lookup: CDR1 SEHNR, CDR2 FQNEAQ (reference sequence). V lost 1 base and J 7 bases, leaving 14 bases between the germline ends. This CDR3 is 15 amino acids long. The DNA for the CDR3 is TGTGCCAGCAGCTTAGAGGTTGCAGGGAACCAGCCCCAGCATTTT. Its protein product is CASSLEVAGNQPQHF.

The sample holds a few counts of this clone. The V gene is TRBV13, the J gene TRBJ2-7; maybe TRBD2 (5 bases). From germline, CDR1 is PRHDT and CDR2 FYEKMQ (reference sequence). CDR3 length equals 13 residues. Trimming stripped 3 bases from V and 0 bases from J, with 6 bases between. The CDR3 sequence is CASSLGSSYEQYF. The CDR3 nucleotides read TGTGCCAGCAGCTTGGGGAGCTCCTACGAGCAGTACTTC.

The chain employs TRBV12-5 and TRBJ2-5, with D unresolved. Deletions cut 0 bases from V and 5 bases from J, with 4 bases between. The CDR3 has 12 amino acids. Germline V lookup: CDR1 LGHNT, CDR2 FRNRAP. CDR3 sequence (DNA): TGTGCTAGTGGTTTGGTAGGGGAGACCCAGTACTTC. It specifies CASGLVGETQYF.